This T cell receptor beta chain was retrieved from a study of regulatory T cells in long-lasting Graves disease. Germline CDR1 reads LNHDA; CDR2 reads SQIVND (reference sequence). The CDR3 spans 12 residues. Trimming left V 4 bases short and J 4 bases short, with 6 bases between. Building the TCR beta libraries relied on iRepertoire HTBI primers, and CDR3 regions underwent Arm-PCR. TCRdb recomputed calls from the multiplex PCR reads with MiXCR, one row per CDR3 protein. In the table there are some 500,000 distinct CDR3 sequences, roughly 15% of which are singletons. This clonotype was found a few times. Time point noted: newly diagnosed GD, antithyroid drugs for less than 3 months. There was RNA extracted from PBMCs, and the TCR library was made from it. The sample was also reused in another study, on T cells in Graves' hyperthyroidism and ophthalmopathy. That investigation notes: It was considered stable Graves' hyperthyroidism when ophthalmopathy did not progress within 18 months. Investigators excluded patients with uncontrolled infection, other autoimmune disease, pregnancy or lactation. The study used the HTBI primer set for a first-round RT-PCR of the TCR CDR3. Blood samples included most of the expanded thyroid clonotypes exceeding 0.001.

Sample: peripheral blood mononuclear cells (PBMCs), taken at new diagnosis, from a patient treated with antithyroid drugs. The V gene is TRBV19, the J gene TRBJ2-3; no reliable D call. This TCR was sampled from a middle-aged woman with Graves disease. The CDR3 reads CASSTGADTQYF. Written as DNA, the CDR3 is TGTGCCAGTAGTACGGGCGCAGATACGCAGTATTTT.